This is a list of T cell receptor beta chains from one sample in a study of blood T cells in healthy people across ages. TCRdb fed the 5' RACE reads into MiXCR, producing one record per CDR3 protein. The sample contains 600,000 to 1,000,000 distinct CDR3 sequences, 58% of which appear only once. Specimen: blood. Source of these receptors: a man younger than 45 in good health. CDR3s leave out the opening cysteine and the closing phenylalanine or tryptophan.

J | V | CDR3
. | TRBV20-1 | SAFPGRDVGEQY
TRBJ2-3 | TRBV4-2 | ASSQEWTSGTDTQY
TRBJ2-6 | TRBV10-3 | AISESEFSGANVLT
TRBJ2-1 | TRBV29-1 | SVEAPGGSYNEQF
. | TRBV20-1 | SARDPVYNEQY
TRBJ2-7 | TRBV5-1 | ASSLDDPTAYEQY
TRBJ1-2 | TRBV5-6 | ASSSHQQNYGYT
TRBJ1-2 | TRBV7-2 | ASTEGQGGGCT
TRBJ1-2 | TRBV27 | ASSVWAGDGYT
TRBJ2-1 | TRBV7-9 | ASSPKRWEVYEQF
TRBJ2-7 | TRBV20-1 | SAHHGTAYEQY
TRBJ2-3 | TRBV6-5 | ASRTSSGLTDTQY
TRBJ2-3 | TRBV2 | ARNPGLANTQY
TRBJ2-1 | TRBV24-1 | ATSSRWVWNEQF
TRBJ2-1 | TRBV6-1 | ASRGTLLAGGNNEQF
TRBJ1-1 | TRBV6-6 | ASRDRSAEAF
TRBJ2-1 | TRBV5-1 | ASSFLTGGPGEQF
. | TRBV27 | ASSVTGVRYEQY
TRBJ2-6 | TRBV7-7 | ASSPDGLSGANVLT
TRBJ2-5 | TRBV20-1 | SASPMGLEQY
TRBJ2-7 | TRBV5-6 | ASSLGSSGHFIKEVY
TRBJ1-2 | TRBV29-1 | STLSTGQGIYYGYT
TRBJ2-3 | TRBV24-1 | ATSDPWREQSDTQY
TRBJ2-7 | TRBV28 | AVGRGEYEQY
TRBJ2-1 | TRBV20-1 | SAPGLALYNEQF
TRBJ2-7 | TRBV12-3/TRBV12-4 | ASRDNILYEQY
TRBJ2-1 | TRBV15 | ATSRDRGREYNEQF
. | TRBV28 | ASSLSVAGTYEQY
TRBJ2-1 | TRBV30 | AWSVYSGNEQF
TRBJ2-3 | TRBV20-1 | SARPGPGYSTDTQY
TRBJ1-2 | TRBV6-6 | ASSPPTYYGYT
TRBJ2-1 | TRBV7-9 | ASRVRVSGNKNHNEQF
TRBJ2-3 | TRBV2 | ASMAENTQY